The 25 T cell receptor beta chains below all came from one sample that was sequenced in a study of cytomegalovirus exposure and HLA in healthy donors. Primers: 60 Vbeta forward and 13 Jbeta reverse. Method: immunoSEQ multiplex PCR; TCRdb's copy keeps in-frame clones and lacks some. The sample contains about 170,000 clones, 76% of which appear only once. Specimen: PBMCs. Receptors were obtained from a female donor in good health and CMV-seronegative.

This chain joins TRBV7-2 and TRBJ2-7, with TRBD1 matching 9 bases. The J segment lost 4 bases and the V segment lost 5 bases, leaving 9 bases of the junction unmatched. The CDR3 is 15 amino acids. From germline, CDR1 is SGHTA and CDR2 FQGNSA. The CDR3 protein is CASSPYPGQGYEQYF. In DNA, the CDR3 is TGTGCCAGCAGCCCCTACCCAGGACAGGGGTACGAGCAGTACTTC.

V and J are TRBV4-3 and TRBJ2-2; 8 bases line up with TRBD1. CDR3 length: 18 amino acids. J was trimmed by 6 bases and V by 1 base; bases with no gene match: 13. CDR1 and CDR2 (germline): LGHNA, YSLEER. The CDR3 protein is CASSQAPMGQVESGELFF. As DNA, the CDR3 is TGCGCCAGCAGCCAAGCCCCAATGGGACAGGTTGAATCCGGGGAGCTGTTTTTT.

The chain links TRBV27 to TRBJ2-3; 12 bases match TRBD2. The CDR3 has 17 residues. CDR1 MNHEY and CDR2 SMNVEV come from the germline V gene (reference sequence). J was trimmed by 8 bases and V by 2 bases; bases with no gene match: 11. CDR3 sequence: CASSLTLAGGSRGTQYF. The CDR3, as DNA: TGTGCCAGCAGTTTAACCCTAGCGGGAGGGTCGAGAGGTACGCAGTATTTT.

The chain employs TRBV4-2 and TRBJ2-3, with TRBD2 matching over 9 bases. V dropped 8 bases and J dropped 5; count of bases not matched to a gene: 14. Per germline, CDR1 LGHNA and CDR2 YNFKEQ. The length of the CDR3 is 16 residues. CDR3 sequence: CASQGGGGASIDTQYF. Here the CDR3 DNA reads TGTGCCAGCCAGGGAGGCGGGGGGGCCAGTATAGATACGCAGTATTTT.

This chain links TRBV30 with TRBJ1-1; possible D gene TRBD1, 5 bases. The germline gives CDR1 GTSNPN, CDR2 SVGIG (reference sequence). The CDR3 is 12 amino acids. The V gene lost 2 bases and the J gene lost 11 bases, with 15 bases spanning the gap. The CDR3, as DNA: TGTGCCTGGAGTCCCGGCGGGGCCGGGGCTTTCTTT. Translation: CAWSPGGAGAFF.

This clone appeared a few times. The rearrangement joins TRBV29-1 to TRBJ2-7; D is possibly TRBD2 (5 bases). Germline lookup yields CDR1 SQVTM and CDR2 ANQGSEA. The CDR3 is made up of 11 amino acids. Trimming pared 4 bases from V and 6 bases from J, leaving 10 bases between. CDR3 residues: CSVVRGFEQYF. CDR3 bases: TGCAGCGTTGTGAGAGGGTTCGAGCAGTACTTC.

The chain combines TRBV28 with TRBJ1-1; D perhaps matches TRBD1 (5 bases). Looked up from germline, CDR1 is MDHEN and CDR2 is SYDVKM. Trimming shortened V by 8 bases and J by 4 bases, and 20 bases separated the two germline ends. The CDR3 is 15 residues long. The CDR3 region is CASLFGGGLITEAFF. DNA for the CDR3: TGTGCCAGCCTATTTGGTGGGGGACTCATCACTGAAGCTTTCTTT.

This chain uses TRBV29-1 with TRBJ1-1; tentatively, D is TRBD1 (6 bases). The CDR3 is made up of 13 amino acids. The germline CDR1 and CDR2 sequences are SQVTM and ANQGSEA. V lost 7 bases and J lost 0, with 12 bases in between. In DNA, the CDR3 is TGCAGCGCTTGGACAGCCCTGAACACTGAAGCTTTCTTT. This sequence encodes CSAWTALNTEAFF. The full variable domain, its missing parts supplied by reference TRBV29-1 and TRBJ1-1, is SAVISQKPSRDICQRGTSLTIQCQVDSQVTMMFWYRQQPGQSLTLIATANQGSEATYESGFVIDKFPISRPNLTFSTLTVSNMSPEDSSIYLCSAWTALNTEAFFGQGTRLTVV.

Remarks on this clone: At one of its ends the junction is not consistent with the germline gene, which may arise from a read error. The rearrangement joins TRBV7-9 to TRBJ2-7, with 7 bases identical to TRBD1. CDR1 and CDR2 from the germline V gene are SEHNR and FQNEAQ (reference sequence). The CDR3 spans 15 residues. Here the CDR3 reads CSSSPRTGSSYEQYF. CDR3 coding DNA: TGTTCCAGCAGCCCACGGACAGGCAGCTCCTACGAGCAGTACTTC.

The genes are TRBV6-1 and TRBJ1-2; D might be TRBD1 (6 bases). In germline, CDR1 is MNHNS, CDR2 SASEGT. This CDR3 spans 15 amino acids. V was pared by 2 bases and J by 3 bases, with 13 bases between. The CDR3 nucleotides are TGTGCCAGCAGTGAATTTCGGGACACCTACTATGGCTACACCTTC. The encoded protein is CASSEFRDTYYGYTF.

The chain is built from TRBV5-4 and TRBJ1-1, with D possibly TRBD1 on 5 matching bases. Germline values: CDR1 SGHNT, CDR2 YYREEE (reference sequence). Trimming left V 0 bases short and J 1 base short, with 10 bases between. The CDR3 contains 15 residues. This CDR3 is CASSLERGSNTEAFF. In DNA, the CDR3 is TGTGCCAGCAGCTTGGAAAGGGGATCGAACACTGAAGCTTTCTTT.

The rearrangement uses TRBV18 and TRBJ2-7; 7 bases match TRBD1. This CDR3 is 15 amino acids long. Germline CDR1 is KGHSH and CDR2 is LQKENI. V shed 6 bases and J 2 bases; nucleotides not matched to a gene: 10. The CDR3 region is CASSLGETGPYEQYF. CDR3 in DNA: TGTGCCAGCTCCCTCGGGGAGACAGGGCCCTACGAGCAGTACTTC. The full variable domain, in which reference TRBV18 and TRBJ2-7 provide the parts outside the CDR3, is NAGVMQNPRHLVRRRGQEARLRCSPMKGHSHVYWYRQLPEEGLKFMVYLQKENIIDESGMPKERFSAEFPKEGPSILRIQQVVRGDSAAYFCASSLGETGPYEQYFGPGTRLTVT.

This chain links TRBV27 with TRBJ1-1, with 7 bases fitting TRBD1. Germline V gene sequence: CDR1 MNHEY, CDR2 SMNVEV (reference sequence). J gave up 2 bases and V 3 bases, and 3 bases lay outside the gene matches. The CDR3 consists of 14 residues. The CDR3 here is CASSFGTENTEAFF. The CDR3 coding sequence is TGTGCCAGCAGTTTCGGGACAGAAAACACTGAAGCTTTCTTT.

The rearrangement links TRBV19 to TRBJ1-1; D may be TRBD1 (6 bases). Deletions cut 3 bases from V and 6 bases from J, with 14 bases between. The CDR3 totals 14 residues. Germline V CDR1 and CDR2: LNHDA, SQIVND (reference sequence). This chain's CDR3 is CASSILGQGSEAFF. CDR3 DNA sequence: TGTGCCAGTAGTATTTTAGGGCAGGGGTCTGAAGCTTTCTTT.

In this sample, this clone turned up a few times. The chain recombines TRBV7-2 with TRBJ1-1, with D tentatively TRBD1 (5 bases). The germline V and J ends were trimmed by 4 bases and 0 bases, with 15 bases remaining between them. The CDR3 loop spans 16 amino acids. Germline V gene lookup returns CDR1 SGHTA and CDR2 FQGNSA. This CDR3 is CASSSPRGRMNTEAFF. The CDR3 DNA reads TGTGCCAGCAGCTCCCCGCGGGGCCGCATGAACACTGAAGCTTTCTTT.

The chain uses TRBV6-5 and TRBJ2-5; weak D call: TRBD1 (6 bases). The J call is doubtful: the DNA matches TRBJ2-7 better. Germline CDR1 MNHEY, CDR2 SVGAGI. The CDR3 contains 15 residues. The CDR3 spells CASSYSGSRGYEQYF. For the CDR3, the DNA is TGTGCCAGCAGTTACTCAGGAAGCAGGGGCTACGAGCAGTACTTC.

This clone was observed a handful of times. The CDR3 spells CASSKGASYEQYF. As DNA, the CDR3 is TGTGCCAGTAGTAAGGGGGCTTCCTACGAGCAGTACTTC. V usage is TRBV19 and J usage is TRBJ2-7; 7 nucleotides agree with TRBD1. Germline trimming cut 4 bases from V and 1 base from J; bases unmatched to any gene: 1. CDR1 LNHDA and CDR2 SQIVND come from the germline V gene (reference sequence). The CDR3 sequence is 13 residues long. The complete variable domain, with remaining parts taken from reference TRBV19 and TRBJ2-7, reads DGGITQSPKYLFRKEGQNVTLSCEQNLNHDAMYWYRQDPGQGLRLIYYSQIVNDFQKGDIAEGYSVSREKKESFPLTVTSAQKNPTAFYLCASSKGASYEQYFGPGTRLTVT.

The chain joins TRBV27 to TRBJ1-2; TRBD1 is a possible D gene (5 bases). The CDR3 sequence is 12 residues long. Trimming took 5 bases from V and 8 from J, leaving 12 bases between them. Germline-derived CDR1 and CDR2 are MNHEY and SMNVEV (reference sequence). CDR3 sequence: CASSGQGYGYTF. CDR3 DNA sequence: TGTGCCAGCAGTGGTCAGGGCTACGGCTACACCTTC.

The chain joins TRBV18 to TRBJ2-1; TRBD2 matches at 13 bases. The V and J ends lost 3 bases and 4 bases, in that order; junction bases with no gene match: 0. Germline V gene lookup returns CDR1 KGHSH and CDR2 LQKENI. The CDR3 has 15 residues. CDR3 loop: CASSPGLAGYNEQFF. The CDR3 DNA follows: TGTGCCAGCTCACCGGGACTAGCGGGGTACAATGAGCAGTTCTTC.

This clone has a handful of counts. V gene TRBV11-1 combines with J gene TRBJ2-1; 8 bases fit TRBD2. The trim removed 6 bases at V and 1 base at J, leaving 2 bases unmatched. From germline, CDR1 is SGHAT and CDR2 FQDESV (reference sequence). CDR3 length: 14 residues. In nucleotides, the CDR3 is TGTGCCAGCAGAGTAGCGGGATCCTACAATGAGCAGTTCTTC. It specifies CASRVAGSYNEQFF.

This chain connects TRBV5-1 to TRBJ1-1; TRBD1 might be the D (6 bases). CDR1 and CDR2 from the germline V gene are SGHRS and YFSETQ. The ends were cut back, 4 bases at V and 10 bases at J, with 11 bases in the middle. This CDR3 has 11 amino acids. In DNA, the CDR3 is TGCGCCAGCAGCACGGACAGACGAGCTTTCTTT. Translated, it gives CASSTDRRAFF.

This chain connects TRBV7-3 to TRBJ2-1; the match to TRBD2 covers 8 bases. The ends lost 2 bases at V and 4 bases at J; junction bases unmatched: 4. The CDR3 runs 15 residues. The V gene's germline CDR1 is SGHTA and CDR2 FQGTGA. The CDR3 protein is CASSLRREVYNEQFF. The CDR3 DNA reads as TGTGCCAGCAGCTTACGGCGGGAGGTTTACAATGAGCAGTTCTTC. The full variable domain, completed using reference TRBV7-3 and TRBJ2-1, is GAGVSQTPSNKVTEKGKYVELRCDPISGHTALYWYRQSLGQGPEFLIYFQGTGAADDSGLPNDRFFAVRPEGSVSTLKIQRTERGDSAVYLCASSLRREVYNEQFFGPGTRLTVL.

The rearrangement uses TRBV5-1 and TRBJ2-3, with 8 positions matching TRBD2. In germline, CDR1 is SGHRS, CDR2 YFSETQ. This CDR3 has 14 amino acids. V dropped 4 bases and J dropped 4; count of bases not matched to a gene: 5. CDR3 amino acids: CASSTSGGADTQYF. The CDR3 nucleotides read TGCGCCAGCAGCACAAGCGGGGGTGCAGATACGCAGTATTTT. The full variable domain, rest sourced from reference TRBV5-1 and TRBJ2-3, is KAGVTQTPRYLIKTRGQQVTLSCSPISGHRSVSWYQQTPGQGLQFLFEYFSETQRNKGNFPGRFSGRQFSNSRSEMNVSTLELGDSALYLCASSTSGGADTQYFGPGTRLTVL.

In this sample, this clone turned up a few times. This chain joins TRBV9 and TRBJ1-1; D remains ambiguous. This CDR3 is 12 amino acids long. CDR1 and CDR2 from the germline V gene are SGDLS and YYNGEE. V lost 5 bases to trimming and J lost 6 bases, with 11 bases between them. In DNA, the CDR3 is TGTGCCAGCAGACCGAGGGAAGCTGAAGCTTTCTTT. Its translation: CASRPREAEAFF.

The chain recombines TRBV6-5 with TRBJ2-7; 9 bases agree with TRBD1. The CDR3 contains 14 residues. J was trimmed by 4 bases and V by 6 bases; bases with no gene match: 7. CDR1 is MNHEY and CDR2 is SVGAGI in the germline V gene. In nucleotides, the CDR3 is TGTGCCAGCAGCTATGGGGACAGGGAATACGAGCAGTACTTC. Its protein product is CASSYGDREYEQYF.